This entry lists 28 T cell receptor beta chains sequenced from one sample in a study of CD8 T cells in Susac syndrome. RNA, at roughly 0.45 to 1 ug, was reverse transcribed with random hexamers. MiXCR, run by TCRdb on the immunoSEQ multiplex PCR reads, gives a single entry per CDR3 protein. The sample gives about 140,000 distinct CDR3 sequences, 85% to 95% of which show up once; 0.18% is in the top ten. The sample was CD8+ T cells from PBMCs. These TCRs come from a human donor with Susac syndrome.

This clonotype was observed a single time. The chain links TRBV29-1 to TRBJ2-7; 10 positions match TRBD2. Trimming took 5 bases from V and 7 from J; bases not matched to a gene: 14. Germline lookup yields CDR1 SQVTM and CDR2 ANQGSEA. CDR3 size: 15 residues. The DNA for the CDR3 is TGCAGCGTTTTCTGGGTCGCTAGCGGGAGCGGTGAGCAGTACTTC. Residues: CSVFWVASGSGEQYF.

The V gene is TRBV29-1, the J gene TRBJ1-2; 8 bases match TRBD1. CDR3 length equals 13 residues. V lost 3 bases and J lost 6; bases outside the gene matches: 6. Germline CDR1 SQVTM, CDR2 ANQGSEA. CDR3 residues: CSVDIAGGDGYTF. CDR3 bases: TGCAGCGTTGATATCGCAGGGGGCGATGGCTACACCTTC.

The chain recombines TRBV9 with TRBJ1-1, with a weak D call TRBD1 (5 bases). CDR1 is SGDLS and CDR2 is YYNGEE in the germline V gene. The V gene lost 4 bases and the J gene lost 4 bases, with 11 bases spanning the gap. The CDR3 has 13 residues. The CDR3 nucleotides read TGTGCCAGCAGCTCGGCAGGGCTCACTGAAGCTTTCTTT. This codes for CASSSAGLTEAFF.

The chain employs TRBV29-1 and TRBJ2-2, with D uncertain. This CDR3 contains 12 residues. Germline CDR1 and CDR2: SQVTM and ANQGSEA. The V end was cut by 2 bases, the J end by 5 bases, with 6 bases between. Here the CDR3 DNA reads TGCAGCGTTGAATGTCCGACCGGGGAGCTGTTTTTT. Its translation is CSVECPTGELFF.

The V gene is TRBV9, the J gene TRBJ2-5; the D gene could be TRBD1 or TRBD2 (5 bases each). CDR1 and CDR2 (germline): SGDLS, YYNGEE. Trimming removed 2 bases at V and 5 bases at J, with 16 bases between. This CDR3 is built from 15 residues. In nucleotides, the CDR3 is TGTGCCAGCAGCGTCGTCGAGGGGCTGGGGGAGACCCAGTACTTC. It specifies CASSVVEGLGETQYF.

This chain links TRBV20-1 with TRBJ2-1; D remains ambiguous. CDR3 length equals 16 residues. Trimming took 0 bases from V and 3 from J, leaving 15 bases between them. Germline V gene sequence: CDR1 DFQATT, CDR2 SNEGSKA (reference sequence). The CDR3 protein is CSARDNLGTFYNEQFF. The CDR3 region has the DNA TGCAGTGCTAGAGATAATCTTGGAACCTTCTACAATGAGCAGTTCTTC.

V is TRBV15 and J is TRBJ1-1, with D possibly matching TRBD1 (5 bases). This CDR3 spans 13 amino acids. Between the trimmed V and J ends, which lost 1 base and 3 bases, there was a span of 6 bases. Germline values: CDR1 LNHNV, CDR2 YYDKDF (reference sequence). The DNA of the CDR3 is TGTGCCACCAGCAGAGGGGGGGACACTGAAGCTTTCTTT. Its protein is CATSRGGDTEAFF.

J is TRBJ2-5 and V is TRBV5-4; D unclear. The CDR3 extends over 12 amino acids. Trimming cost V 0 bases and J 9 bases, with 9 bases left between them. The germline gives CDR1 SGHNT, CDR2 YYREEE (reference sequence). CDR3: CASSLGVDPQYF. In DNA form, the CDR3 reads TGTGCCAGCAGCTTGGGGGTGGACCCCCAGTACTTC.

The chain joins TRBV7-2 to TRBJ2-4; weak D call: TRBD2 (6 bases). Germline V gene sequence: CDR1 SGHTA, CDR2 FQGNSA. V lost 2 bases to trimming and J lost 5 bases, with 16 bases between them. The CDR3 spans 16 residues. The CDR3 reads CASSLSGDSFENIQYF. The DNA of the CDR3 is TGTGCCAGCAGCTTATCGGGAGACTCTTTTGAAAACATTCAGTACTTC. The full variable domain, its missing parts supplied by reference TRBV7-2 and TRBJ2-4, is GAGVSQSPSNKVTEKGKDVELRCDPISGHTALYWYRQSLGQGLEFLIYFQGNSAPDKSGLPSDRFSAERTGGSVSTLTIQRTQQEDSAVYLCASSLSGDSFENIQYFGAGTRLSVL.

The rearrangement links TRBV29-1 to TRBJ2-5; 7 positions agree with TRBD1. Germline CDR1 and CDR2: SQVTM and ANQGSEA. The CDR3 has 13 amino acids. Germline trimming cut 6 bases from V and 1 base from J; bases unmatched to any gene: 5. CDR3 sequence: CSVENRGQETQYF. The DNA of the CDR3 is TGCAGCGTGGAGAACAGGGGCCAAGAGACCCAGTACTTC.

The gene calls are TRBV12-3 or TRBV12-4 and TRBJ2-7; D is unresolved. Trimming cost V 4 bases and J 4 bases, with 14 bases left between them. The CDR3 totals 14 residues. In DNA form, the CDR3 reads TGTGCCAGCAGTTACGCCGGGCCCTTTTACGAGCAGTACTTC. It translates to CASSYAGPFYEQYF.

The V and J genes are TRBV6-5 and TRBJ2-7, with 9 bases aligning to TRBD1. The germline CDR1 and CDR2 sequences are MNHEY and SVGAGI. The junction had 9 bases not matched to a gene; V was cut back by 6 bases and J by 9 bases. This CDR3 spans 13 amino acids. CDR3 in DNA: TGTGCCAGCAGCCCCGGGACAGGGCTTTTGCAGTACTTC. It encodes CASSPGTGLLQYF.

The CDR3: CASSPGTGMSEQFF. CDR3 DNA sequence: TGTGCCAGCAGTCCCGGGACAGGGATGAGTGAGCAGTTCTTC. The genes are TRBV27 and TRBJ2-1, with 9 nucleotides matching TRBD1. The germline V gene has CDR1 MNHEY and CDR2 SMNVEV (reference sequence). J was trimmed by 9 bases and V by 5 bases; bases with no gene match: 8. This CDR3 region has 14 residues.

The V gene is TRBV27, the J gene TRBJ1-5; D is unclear. The V end was cut by 7 bases, the J end by 4 bases, with 8 bases between. Germline CDR1 is MNHEY and CDR2 is SMNVEV (reference sequence). This CDR3 region has 12 residues. For the CDR3, the DNA is TGTGCCAGCACCTCAGGAAATCAGCCCCAGCATTTT. Translating gives CASTSGNQPQHF.

This rearrangement joins TRBV6-5 to TRBJ2-3, with D perhaps TRBD2 (6 bases). CDR1 and CDR2 from the germline V gene are MNHEY and SVGAGI. The CDR3 runs to 17 residues. The V gene lost 2 bases and the J gene lost 0 bases, with 15 bases spanning the gap. CDR3 amino acids: CASSYRLTGLSTDTQYF. The CDR3 nucleotides are TGTGCCAGCAGTTACCGACTTACAGGACTAAGCACAGATACGCAGTATTTT.

V usage is TRBV30 and J usage is TRBJ2-1, with 12 bases aligning to TRBD2. Trimming at V came to 4 bases and at J to 7 bases, leaving 2 bases not matched to a gene. CDR1 and CDR2 from the germline V gene are GTSNPN and SVGIG (reference sequence). There are 13 residues in the CDR3. CDR3 sequence reads: CAWTLAGGNEQFF. DNA for the CDR3: TGTGCCTGGACACTAGCGGGAGGAAATGAGCAGTTCTTC.

The rearrangement joins TRBV27 to TRBJ2-1; 14 bases align to TRBD2. Germline loops: CDR1 MNHEY, CDR2 SMNVEV (reference sequence). This CDR3 has 17 amino acids. The junction had 9 bases not matched to a gene; V was cut back by 2 bases and J by 9 bases. The CDR3 coding sequence is TGTGCCAGCAGTTTAAGTACGGGACTAGCGGGAGTGGGTGAGCAGTTCTTC. It codes for CASSLSTGLAGVGEQFF.

The CDR3 bases are TGTGCCAGCAGTGAAGCGCAGACGGATATAGGGGAGTTAGATACGCAGTATTTT. Its translation is CASSEAQTDIGELDTQYF. The chain couples TRBV2 to TRBJ2-3; D tentatively reads TRBD1 or TRBD2 (5 bases each). Germline V CDR1 and CDR2: SNHLY, FYNNEI. The CDR3 loop spans 18 amino acids. V lost 0 bases to trimming and J lost 5 bases, with 21 bases between them.

J is TRBJ2-5 and V is TRBV7-8; D tentatively reads TRBD1 or TRBD2 (7 bases each). Trimming stripped 2 bases from V and 2 bases from J, with 21 bases between. The CDR3 length is 18 residues. The germline CDR1 and CDR2 sequences are SGHVS and FQNEAQ. The CDR3 is CASSLTLNSRGGQETQYF. The DNA for the CDR3 is TGTGCCAGCAGCTTAACCCTCAACAGCAGGGGGGGGCAAGAGACCCAGTACTTC.

This chain's CDR3 is CASSLSETRRETQYF. CDR3 nucleotide sequence: TGTGCCAGCAGTTTATCTGAAACTAGGAGAGAGACCCAGTACTTC. This chain links TRBV27 with TRBJ2-5, with D perhaps matching TRBD2 (5 bases). V lost 0 bases, J lost 4 bases, and 12 bases lay in between. CDR3 length: 15 residues. Germline V gene data show CDR1 as MNHEY and CDR2 as SMNVEV (reference sequence).

V gene TRBV27 combines with J gene TRBJ2-1, with D perhaps TRBD2 (6 bases). The V end lost 10 bases, the J end lost 7 bases, and 11 bases lay between the germline ends. Germline CDR1 MNHEY, CDR2 SMNVEV (reference sequence). The CDR3 length is 11 residues. For the CDR3, the DNA is TGTGCCACCGAACTAGCAAATGAGCAGTTCTTC. It encodes CATELANEQFF.

This clonotype was counted a single time. The rearrangement uses TRBV28 and TRBJ2-7; tentatively, D is TRBD1 (6 bases). Germline loops: CDR1 MDHEN, CDR2 SYDVKM. The CDR3 is 12 amino acids. The germline V and J ends were trimmed by 6 bases and 2 bases, with 8 bases remaining between them. CDR3 sequence reads: CASRKGAYEQYF. In DNA form, the CDR3 reads TGTGCCAGCAGGAAGGGGGCCTACGAGCAGTACTTC.

The gene calls are TRBV5-1 and TRBJ2-7, with D perhaps TRBD2 (6 bases). There are 12 residues in the CDR3. The V gene lost 2 bases and the J gene lost 6 bases, with 9 bases spanning the gap. From germline, CDR1 is SGHRS and CDR2 YFSETQ. The CDR3 DNA reads TGCGCCAGCAGCTTTGGGGGACTCGAGCAGTACTTC. Encoded protein: CASSFGGLEQYF.

With respect to this clonotype: An end of the junction differs from the germline gene, which may be a read error. This CDR3 is CASSPGLEETQYF. CDR3 coding DNA: TGTGCTAGCAGCCCCGGGCTGGAGGAGACCCAGTACTTC. The chain recombines TRBV7-7 with TRBJ2-5; the D is unclear. The length of the CDR3 is 13 residues. CDR1 is SSHAT, CDR2 FNYEAQ, per germline (reference sequence).

J is TRBJ2-1 and V is TRBV4-1, with D possibly being TRBD2 (6 bases). V dropped 8 bases and J dropped 4 bases, with 12 bases sitting between them. There are 13 residues in the CDR3. Germline CDR1 reads MGHRA; CDR2 reads YSYEKL. The CDR3 here is CASAVAAYNEQFF. The DNA for the CDR3 is TGCGCCAGCGCGGTAGCGGCTTACAATGAGCAGTTCTTC.

This chain links TRBV7-3 with TRBJ2-2, with 8 bases matching TRBD2. The CDR3 is 15 residues long. V lost 6 bases, J lost 7 bases, and 10 bases stayed unmatched. In germline, CDR1 is SGHTA, CDR2 FQGTGA. DNA for the CDR3: TGTGCCAGCAGTACGGGACTAGTGGGAGGCGGGGAGCTGTTTTTT. It codes for CASSTGLVGGGELFF.

This chain connects TRBV6-5 to TRBJ2-7; a weak D match, TRBD1 (5 bases). Germline lookup yields CDR1 MNHEY and CDR2 SVGAGI. V lost 0 bases to trimming and J lost 1 base, with 10 bases between them. The CDR3 loop spans 15 amino acids. CDR3 sequence reads: CASSYSLPGSYEQYF. The CDR3 DNA is TGTGCCAGCAGTTACTCGTTACCAGGGTCCTACGAGCAGTACTTC.

The rearrangement uses TRBV9 and TRBJ1-4; perhaps TRBD1 as D (5 bases). Trimming took 0 bases from V and 2 from J, leaving 8 bases between them. CDR1 and CDR2 (germline): SGDLS, YYNGEE. The length of the CDR3 is 15 residues. CDR3 sequence: CASSVGGATNEKLFF. In DNA form, the CDR3 reads TGTGCCAGCAGCGTAGGTGGGGCCACTAATGAAAAACTGTTTTTT.